The table lists the clone carrying this T cell receptor (beta chain) with many counts. Antigen unknown. This sample is drawn from a study of T cells in Graves' hyperthyroidism and ophthalmopathy. The CDR3 sequence is 16 residues long. Germline trimming cut 0 bases from V and 6 bases from J; bases unmatched to any gene: 7. Per the germline V gene, CDR1 is MNHNY and CDR2 is SVGAGI (reference sequence). The CDR3 regions of TCR beta were amplified from RNA transcripts. TCR CDR3 underwent first-round RT-PCR with the HTBI primer set. TCRdb analysed the multiplex PCR reads with MiXCR anew, one entry per CDR3 protein. The sample shows about 500,000 distinct CDR3 sequences, 46% of them seen only once. Reasons for excluding patients were uncontrolled infection, other autoimmune disease, pregnancy or lactation. Study-wide findings and caveats: A model of 13 V-J pairs discriminated ophthalmopathy from stable hyperthyroidism. In validation, the model predicted ophthalmopathy. These predictions came a median about 6.5 months before onset. Most clonotypes that expanded in the thyroid above 0.001 also showed up in blood.

Sequenced sample: peripheral blood or thyroid tissue (not recorded which). The sequence was obtained from an adult woman with Graves' disease, either hyperthyroidism or ophthalmopathy (not recorded which). This chain connects TRBV6-6 to TRBJ1-5; the match to TRBD1 covers 8 bases. The CDR3 spells CASSYSAGGLGQPQHF. CDR3 DNA: TGTGCCAGCAGTTACTCGGCAGGGGGCTTGGGTCAGCCCCAGCATTTT.